This T cell receptor beta chain appears in the sequencing data of a study of identical twins. The sample holds a few counts of this clonotype. The germline CDR1 and CDR2 sequences are SQVTM and ANQGSEA. The CDR3 totals 15 residues. The V and J ends lost 1 base and 1 base, in that order; junction bases with no gene match: 2. Using its own MiXCR run on the 5' RACE reads, TCRdb lists one record per CDR3 protein. The sample lists about 490,000 distinct CDR3 sequences, 13% to 15% occurring once. These data were also filed under a second study, of yellow fever vaccine responses in identical twins.

The sample taken for sequencing was CD4+ T cells sorted from blood. The chain employs TRBV29-1 and TRBJ2-3; TRBD2 matches at 10 bases. This clonotype was obtained from a woman younger than 30 in good health. Written as DNA, the CDR3 is TGCAGCGTTGAAGGGGGGACTAGCGGCACAGATACGCAGTATTTT. Translated: CSVEGGTSGTDTQYF.